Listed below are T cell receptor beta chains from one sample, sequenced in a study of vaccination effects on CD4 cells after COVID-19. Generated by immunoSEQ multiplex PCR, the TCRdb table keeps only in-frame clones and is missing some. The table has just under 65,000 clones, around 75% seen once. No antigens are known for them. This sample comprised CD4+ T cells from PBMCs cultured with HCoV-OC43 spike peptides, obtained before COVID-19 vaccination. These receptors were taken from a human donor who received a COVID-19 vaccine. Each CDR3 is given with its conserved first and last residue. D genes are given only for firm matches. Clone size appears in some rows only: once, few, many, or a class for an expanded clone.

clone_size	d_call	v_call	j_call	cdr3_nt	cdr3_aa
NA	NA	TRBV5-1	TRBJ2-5	TGCGCCAGCAGCTTGGCCGGGGCATCCCAGGAGACCCAGTACTTC	CASSLAGASQETQYF
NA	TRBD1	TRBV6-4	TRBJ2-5	TGTGCCAGCAGTGCTGCAGGGGGCATGGGAGAGACCCAGTACTTC	CASSAAGGMGETQYF
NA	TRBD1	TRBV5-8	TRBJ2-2	TGTGCCAGCAGCCGACAGGGAAACACCGGGGAGCTGTTTTTT	CASSRQGNTGELFF
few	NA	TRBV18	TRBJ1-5	TGTGCCAGCTCACCGAACTATAGCAATCAGCCCCAGCATTTT	CASSPNYSNQPQHF
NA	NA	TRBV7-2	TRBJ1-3	TGTGCCAGCAGCTTAATAGGATCTGGAAACACCATATATTTT	CASSLIGSGNTIYF
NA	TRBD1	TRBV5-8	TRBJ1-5	TGTGCCAGCAGCCGCCCGTACAGGGGATTTAGCAATCAGCCCCAGCATTTT	CASSRPYRGFSNQPQHF
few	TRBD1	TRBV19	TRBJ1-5	TGTGCCAGTAGCCAGAACAGGGACAGGCGGAGGAATCAGCCCCAGCATTTT	CASSQNRDRRRNQPQHF
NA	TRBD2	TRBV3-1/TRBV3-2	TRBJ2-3	TGTGCCAGCAGCCAAGGGACTAGCGGTCCGAGGGATACGCAGTATTTT	CASSQGTSGPRDTQYF
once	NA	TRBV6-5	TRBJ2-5	TGTGCCAGCAGTTACTCCCTCATTATGACCCAAGAGACCCAGTACTTC	CASSYSLIMTQETQYF
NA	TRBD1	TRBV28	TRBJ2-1	TGTGCCAGCAGTTTTAGGGGACAGTTCCCGAATGAGCAGTTCTTC	CASSFRGQFPNEQFF
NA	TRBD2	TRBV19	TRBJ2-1	TGTGCCAGTAGTGAAGCGGGGTTCGCCTACAATGAGCAGTTCTTC	CASSEAGFAYNEQFF
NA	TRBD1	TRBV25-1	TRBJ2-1	TGTGCCAGCAGTGTCTCCGGGACAGGGGGCTTTGGGGACAATGAGCAGTTCTTC	CASSVSGTGGFGDNEQFF
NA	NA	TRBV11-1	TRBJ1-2	TGTGCCAGCAGCTTCGCAGGGACTAACTATGGCTACACCTTC	CASSFAGTNYGYTF
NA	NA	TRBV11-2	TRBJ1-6	TGTGCCAGCAGCTTAGCGGGCGGAGTCGGCTATAATTCACCCCTCCACTTT	CASSLAGGVGYNSPLHF
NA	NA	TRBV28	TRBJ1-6	TGTGCCAGTCTCGATGGGAATTCACCCCTCCACTTT	CASLDGNSPLHF
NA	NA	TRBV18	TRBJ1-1	TGTGCCAGCTCACCAAACAGAATGCCTCAGATGAACACTGAAGCTTTCTTT	CASSPNRMPQMNTEAFF
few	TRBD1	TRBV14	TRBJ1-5	TGTGCCAGCAACTTGACAGGGGTTAGCAATCAGCCCCAGCATTTT	CASNLTGVSNQPQHF
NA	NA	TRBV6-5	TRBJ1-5	TGTGCCAGCACTGGAACGATCAATCAGCCCCAGCATTTT	CASTGTINQPQHF
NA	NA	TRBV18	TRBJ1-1	TGTGCCAGCTCACCAACCTCTTCCCGGGGCATGAACACTGAAGCTTTCTTT	CASSPTSSRGMNTEAFF
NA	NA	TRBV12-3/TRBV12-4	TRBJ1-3	TGTGCCAGCGTCAGGGTAGCTGGAAACACCATATATTTT	CASVRVAGNTIYF
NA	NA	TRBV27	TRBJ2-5	TGTGCCACCGCCCAGCAGTACCAAGAGACCCAGTACTTC	CATAQQYQETQYF
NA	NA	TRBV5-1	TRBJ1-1	TGCGCCAGCAGCCACGGGGGGGGTATGAACACTGAAGCTTTCTTT	CASSHGGGMNTEAFF
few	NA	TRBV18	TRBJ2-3	TGTGCCAGCTCACCAATGAAGGGATCAGATACGCAGTATTTT	CASSPMKGSDTQYF
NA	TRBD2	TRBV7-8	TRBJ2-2	TGTGCCAGCAGCGTACAACTAGCGGGGACTGCCGGGGAGCTGTTTTTT	CASSVQLAGTAGELFF
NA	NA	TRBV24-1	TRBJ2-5	TGTGCCACCAGTGATCCAGGGTCCCCAGGGGAGACCCAGTACTTC	CATSDPGSPGETQYF
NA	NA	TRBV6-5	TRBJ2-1	TGTGCCAGCAGTTACACGGGGAACCACAATGAGCAGTTCTTC	CASSYTGNHNEQFF